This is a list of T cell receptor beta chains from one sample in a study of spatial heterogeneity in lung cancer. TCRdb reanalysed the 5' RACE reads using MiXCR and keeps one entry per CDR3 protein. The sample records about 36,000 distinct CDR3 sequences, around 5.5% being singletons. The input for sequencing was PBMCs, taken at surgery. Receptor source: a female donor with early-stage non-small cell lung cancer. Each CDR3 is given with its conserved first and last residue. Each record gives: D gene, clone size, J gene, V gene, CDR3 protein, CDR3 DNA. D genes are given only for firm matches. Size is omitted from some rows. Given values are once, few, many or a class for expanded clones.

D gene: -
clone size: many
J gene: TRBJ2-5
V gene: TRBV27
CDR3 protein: CASSLSARAQETQYF
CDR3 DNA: TGTGCCAGCAGTCTTAGCGCCAGGGCCCAAGAGACCCAGTACTTC

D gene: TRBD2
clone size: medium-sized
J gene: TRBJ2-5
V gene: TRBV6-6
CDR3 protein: CASGAGTNPVETQYF
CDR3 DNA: TGTGCCAGCGGGGCCGGGACTAACCCAGTGGAGACCCAGTACTTC

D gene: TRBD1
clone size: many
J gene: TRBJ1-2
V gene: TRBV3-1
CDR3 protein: CASRHSRTGDGYTF
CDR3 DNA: TGTGCCAGCAGACATTCTCGGACAGGAGATGGCTACACCTTC

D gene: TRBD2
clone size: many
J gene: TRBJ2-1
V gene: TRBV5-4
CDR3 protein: CASSGSGGTYNEQFF
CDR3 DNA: TGTGCCAGCAGCGGGAGCGGGGGGACCTACAATGAGCAGTTCTTC

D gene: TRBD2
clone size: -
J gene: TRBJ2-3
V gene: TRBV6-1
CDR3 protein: CASSEARGGAVDTQYF
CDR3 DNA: TGTGCCAGCAGTGAAGCGCGGGGGGGCGCGGTAGATACGCAGTATTTT

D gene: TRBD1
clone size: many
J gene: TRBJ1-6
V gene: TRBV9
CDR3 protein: CASNRQGVNSPLHF
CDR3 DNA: TGTGCCAGCAATCGACAGGGAGTGAATTCACCCCTCCACTTT

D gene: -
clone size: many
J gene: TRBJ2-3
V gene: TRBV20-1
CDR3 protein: CSATVPSESDTQYF
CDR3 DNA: TGCAGTGCCACCGTCCCCTCAGAGTCAGATACGCAGTATTTT

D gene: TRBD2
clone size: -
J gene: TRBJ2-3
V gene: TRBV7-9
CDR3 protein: CASSPAGGLADTQYF
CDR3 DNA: TGTGCCAGCAGCCCCGCGGGGGGACTCGCAGATACGCAGTATTTT

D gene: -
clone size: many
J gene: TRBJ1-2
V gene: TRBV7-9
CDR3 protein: CASSQAAGPVWYGYTF
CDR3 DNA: TGTGCCAGCAGCCAGGCGGCGGGCCCGGTCTGGTATGGCTACACCTTC

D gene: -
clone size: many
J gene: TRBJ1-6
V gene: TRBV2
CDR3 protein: CASSEGQGISPLHF
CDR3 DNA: TGTGCCAGCAGTGAAGGGCAGGGAATTTCACCCCTCCACTTT

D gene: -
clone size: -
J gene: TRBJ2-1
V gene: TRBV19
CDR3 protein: CASSNRGNNEQFF
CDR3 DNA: TGTGCCAGTAGTAATCGGGGGAACAATGAGCAGTTCTTC

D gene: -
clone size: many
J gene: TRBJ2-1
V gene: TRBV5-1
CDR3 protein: CASSLIAGVNEQFF
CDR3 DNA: TGCGCCAGCAGCCTGATCGCAGGGGTGAATGAGCAGTTCTTC

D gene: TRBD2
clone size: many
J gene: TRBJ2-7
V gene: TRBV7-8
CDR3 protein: CASSKIAGGLSSYEQYF
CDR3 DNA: TGTGCCAGCAGCAAGATAGCGGGGGGCCTGAGCTCCTACGAGCAGTACTTC

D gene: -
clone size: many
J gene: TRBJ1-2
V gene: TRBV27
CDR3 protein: CASSLSGVGYGYTF
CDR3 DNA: TGTGCCAGCAGTTTGTCGGGTGTTGGCTATGGCTACACCTTC

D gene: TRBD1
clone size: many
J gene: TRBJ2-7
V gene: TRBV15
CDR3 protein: CATSREGQGLYEQYF
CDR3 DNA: TGTGCCACCAGCAGAGAAGGACAGGGCCTCTACGAGCAGTACTTC

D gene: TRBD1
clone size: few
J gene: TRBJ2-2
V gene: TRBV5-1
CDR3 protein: CASSRQGATGELFF
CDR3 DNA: TGCGCCAGCAGCCGACAGGGGGCCACCGGGGAGCTGTTTTTT